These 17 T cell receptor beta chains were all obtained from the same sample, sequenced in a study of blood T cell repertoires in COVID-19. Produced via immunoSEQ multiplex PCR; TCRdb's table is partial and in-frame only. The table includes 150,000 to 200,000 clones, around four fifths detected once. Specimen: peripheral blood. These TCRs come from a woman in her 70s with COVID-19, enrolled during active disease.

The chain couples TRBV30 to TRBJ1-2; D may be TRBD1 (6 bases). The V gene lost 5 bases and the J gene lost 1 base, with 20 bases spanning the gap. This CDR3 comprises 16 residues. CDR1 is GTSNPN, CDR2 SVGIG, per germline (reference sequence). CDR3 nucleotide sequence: TGTGCCTGGGGCCCCCCGGTTGGGGGCGATAACTATGGCTACACCTTC. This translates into CAWGPPVGGDNYGYTF. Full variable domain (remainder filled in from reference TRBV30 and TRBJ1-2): SQTIHQWPATLVQPVGSPLSLECTVEGTSNPNLYWYRQAAGRGLQLLFYSVGIGQISSEVPQNLSASRPQDRQFILSSKKLLLSDSGFYLCAWGPPVGGDNYGYTFGSGTRLTVV.

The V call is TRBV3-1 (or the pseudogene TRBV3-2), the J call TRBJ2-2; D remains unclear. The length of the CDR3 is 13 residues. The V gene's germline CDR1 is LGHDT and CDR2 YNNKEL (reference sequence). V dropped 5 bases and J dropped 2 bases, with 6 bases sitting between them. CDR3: CASSKTNTGELFF. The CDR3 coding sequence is TGTGCCAGCAGCAAAACTAACACCGGGGAGCTGTTTTTT.

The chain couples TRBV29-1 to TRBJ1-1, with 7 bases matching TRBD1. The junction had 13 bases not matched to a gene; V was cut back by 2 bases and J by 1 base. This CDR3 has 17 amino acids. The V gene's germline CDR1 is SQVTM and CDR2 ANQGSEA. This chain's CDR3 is CSVETGYRGRKNTEAFF. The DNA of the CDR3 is TGCAGCGTTGAAACAGGGTACAGGGGCCGGAAGAACACTGAAGCTTTCTTT. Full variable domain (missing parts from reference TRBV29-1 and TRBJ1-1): SAVISQKPSRDICQRGTSLTIQCQVDSQVTMMFWYRQQPGQSLTLIATANQGSEATYESGFVIDKFPISRPNLTFSTLTVSNMSPEDSSIYLCSVETGYRGRKNTEAFFGQGTRLTVV.

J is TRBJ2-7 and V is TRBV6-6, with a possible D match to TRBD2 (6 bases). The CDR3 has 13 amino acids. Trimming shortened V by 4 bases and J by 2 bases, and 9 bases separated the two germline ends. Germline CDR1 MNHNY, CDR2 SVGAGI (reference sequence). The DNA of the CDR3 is TGTGCCAGCAGTTTACGGGGGACCTACGAGCAGTACGTC. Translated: CASSLRGTYEQYV.

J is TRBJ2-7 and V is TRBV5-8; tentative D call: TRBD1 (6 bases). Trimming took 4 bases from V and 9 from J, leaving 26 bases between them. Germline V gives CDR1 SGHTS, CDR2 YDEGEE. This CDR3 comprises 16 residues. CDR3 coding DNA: TGTGCCAGCAGCCTACAGGACAGACGGGACCTAGTTCGGCAGTACGTC. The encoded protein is CASSLQDRRDLVRQYV.

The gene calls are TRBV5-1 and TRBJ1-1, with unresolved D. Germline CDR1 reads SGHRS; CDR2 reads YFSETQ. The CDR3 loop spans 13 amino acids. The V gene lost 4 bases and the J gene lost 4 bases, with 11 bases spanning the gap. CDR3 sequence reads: CASSVGGGTEAFF. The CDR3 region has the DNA TGCGCCAGCAGCGTAGGCGGCGGCACTGAAGCTTTCTTT.

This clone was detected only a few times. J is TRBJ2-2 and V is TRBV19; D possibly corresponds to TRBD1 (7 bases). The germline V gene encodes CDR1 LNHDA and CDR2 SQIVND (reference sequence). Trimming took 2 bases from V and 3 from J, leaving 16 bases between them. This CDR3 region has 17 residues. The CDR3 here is CASSISVSRGDTGELFF. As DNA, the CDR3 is TGTGCCAGTAGTATATCCGTTTCCAGGGGGGACACCGGGGAGCTGTTTTTT.

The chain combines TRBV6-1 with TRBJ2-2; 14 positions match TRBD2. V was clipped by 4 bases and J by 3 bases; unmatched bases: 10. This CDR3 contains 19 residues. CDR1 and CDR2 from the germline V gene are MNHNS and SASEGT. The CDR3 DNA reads TGTGCCAGCAGTGTAGGGACTAGCGGGAGTTACGGGGACACCGGGGAGCTGTTTTTT. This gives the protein CASSVGTSGSYGDTGELFF.

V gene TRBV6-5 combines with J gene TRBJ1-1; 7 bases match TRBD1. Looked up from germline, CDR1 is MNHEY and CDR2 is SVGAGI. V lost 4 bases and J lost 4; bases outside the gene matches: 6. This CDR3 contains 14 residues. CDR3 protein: CASSSSTGVTEAFF. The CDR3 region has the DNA TGTGCCAGCAGTTCGAGCACAGGGGTCACTGAAGCTTTCTTT.

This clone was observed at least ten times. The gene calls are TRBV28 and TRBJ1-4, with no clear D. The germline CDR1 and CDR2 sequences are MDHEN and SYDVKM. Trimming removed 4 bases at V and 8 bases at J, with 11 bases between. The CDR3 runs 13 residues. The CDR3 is CASSSLELEKLFF. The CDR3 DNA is TGTGCCAGCAGTTCCCTGGAGCTAGAAAAACTGTTTTTT.

The CDR3 loop reads CASRRDSHATNEKLFF. The CDR3 DNA reads as TGTGCCAGTAGGAGGGACAGCCATGCAACTAATGAAAAACTGTTTTTT. The chain links TRBV19 to TRBJ1-4; 7 bases are a match to TRBD1. This CDR3 spans 16 amino acids. Germline trimming cut 6 bases from V and 0 bases from J; bases unmatched to any gene: 7. Per germline, CDR1 LNHDA and CDR2 SQIVND (reference sequence).

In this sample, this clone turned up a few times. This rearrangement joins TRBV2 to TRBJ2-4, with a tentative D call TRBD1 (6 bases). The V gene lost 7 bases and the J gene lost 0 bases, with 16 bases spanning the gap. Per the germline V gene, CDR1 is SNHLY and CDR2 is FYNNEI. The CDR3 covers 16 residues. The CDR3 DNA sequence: TGTGCCAGCATTGAGAGACAGGCCGCAGCCAAAAACATTCAGTACTTC. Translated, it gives CASIERQAAAKNIQYF.

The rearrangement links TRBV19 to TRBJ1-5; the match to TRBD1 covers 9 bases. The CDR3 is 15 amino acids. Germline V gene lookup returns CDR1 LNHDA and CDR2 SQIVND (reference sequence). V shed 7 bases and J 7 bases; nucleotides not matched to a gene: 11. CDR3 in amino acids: CASKLGTGRWQPQHF. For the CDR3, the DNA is TGTGCCAGTAAGTTAGGGACAGGGCGGTGGCAGCCCCAGCATTTT.

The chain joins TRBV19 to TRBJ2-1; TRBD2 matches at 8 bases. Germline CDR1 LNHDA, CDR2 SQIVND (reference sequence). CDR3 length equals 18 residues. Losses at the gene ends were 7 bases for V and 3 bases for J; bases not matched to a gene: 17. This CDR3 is CASKTRGSGILIYNEQFF. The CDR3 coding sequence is TGTGCCAGTAAAACCAGGGGTAGCGGGATTCTTATCTACAATGAGCAGTTCTTC.

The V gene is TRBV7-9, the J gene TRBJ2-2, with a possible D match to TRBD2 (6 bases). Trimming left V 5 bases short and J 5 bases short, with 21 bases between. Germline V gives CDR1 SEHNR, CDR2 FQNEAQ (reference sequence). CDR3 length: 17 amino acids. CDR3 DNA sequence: TGTGCCAGCAGCCTTTTCCCCTCGGGAGAGAGAACCGGGGAGCTGTTTTTT. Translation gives CASSLFPSGERTGELFF.

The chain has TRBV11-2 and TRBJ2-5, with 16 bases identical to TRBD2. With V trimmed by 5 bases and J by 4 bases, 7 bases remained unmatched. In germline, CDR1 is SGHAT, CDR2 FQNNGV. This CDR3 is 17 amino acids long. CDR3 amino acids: CASSLSGTSGGGETQYF. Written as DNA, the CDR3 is TGTGCCAGCAGCCTCAGCGGGACTAGCGGGGGGGGAGAGACCCAGTACTTC.

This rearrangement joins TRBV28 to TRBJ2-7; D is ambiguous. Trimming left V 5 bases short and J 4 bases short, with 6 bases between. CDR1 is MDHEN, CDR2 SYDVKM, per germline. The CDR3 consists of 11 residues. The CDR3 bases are TGTGCCAGCAGTCCCCAATACGAGCAGTACTTC. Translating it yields CASSPQYEQYF.